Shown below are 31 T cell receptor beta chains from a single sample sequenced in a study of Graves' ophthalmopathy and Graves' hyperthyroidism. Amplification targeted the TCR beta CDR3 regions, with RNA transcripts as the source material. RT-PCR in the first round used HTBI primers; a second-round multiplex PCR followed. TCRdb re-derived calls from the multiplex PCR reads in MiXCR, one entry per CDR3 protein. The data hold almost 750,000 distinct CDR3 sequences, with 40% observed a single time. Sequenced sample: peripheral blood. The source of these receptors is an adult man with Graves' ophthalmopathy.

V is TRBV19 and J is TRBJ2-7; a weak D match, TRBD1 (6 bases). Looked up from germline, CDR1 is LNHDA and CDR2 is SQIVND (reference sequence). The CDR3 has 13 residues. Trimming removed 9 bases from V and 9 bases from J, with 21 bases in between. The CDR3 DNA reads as TGTGCCAGCACTGAGACAGGCAACGGTTGGCAGTACTTC. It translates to CASTETGNGWQYF.

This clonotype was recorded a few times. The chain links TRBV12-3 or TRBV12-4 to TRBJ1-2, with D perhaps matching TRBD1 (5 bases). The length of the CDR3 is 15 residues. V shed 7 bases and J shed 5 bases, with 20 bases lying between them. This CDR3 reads CASTRLLGGKYGYTF. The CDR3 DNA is TGTGCCAGCACCAGATTATTGGGGGGGAAGTATGGCTACACCTTC.

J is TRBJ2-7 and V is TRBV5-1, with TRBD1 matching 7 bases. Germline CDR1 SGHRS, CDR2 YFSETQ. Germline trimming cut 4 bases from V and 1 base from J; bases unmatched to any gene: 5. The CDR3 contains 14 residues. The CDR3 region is CASSHRGVSYEQYF. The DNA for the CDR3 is TGCGCCAGCAGCCACAGGGGTGTATCCTACGAGCAGTACTTC.

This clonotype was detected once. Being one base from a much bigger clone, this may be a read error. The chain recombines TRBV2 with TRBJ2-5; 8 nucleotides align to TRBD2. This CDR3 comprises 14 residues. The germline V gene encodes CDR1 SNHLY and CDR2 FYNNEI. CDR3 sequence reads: CASIPRAGGYEQCF. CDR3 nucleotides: TGTGCCAGCATCCCTCGGGCGGGGGGATACGAGCAGTGCTTC.

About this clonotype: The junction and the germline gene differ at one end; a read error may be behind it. CDR3 protein: CSSSHIAETQYF. DNA for the CDR3: TGTTCCAGCAGCCACATAGCAGAGACCCAGTACTTC. The rearrangement uses TRBV25-1 and TRBJ2-5, with no clear D. This CDR3 is 12 amino acids long. Germline values: CDR1 MGHDK, CDR2 SYGVNS.

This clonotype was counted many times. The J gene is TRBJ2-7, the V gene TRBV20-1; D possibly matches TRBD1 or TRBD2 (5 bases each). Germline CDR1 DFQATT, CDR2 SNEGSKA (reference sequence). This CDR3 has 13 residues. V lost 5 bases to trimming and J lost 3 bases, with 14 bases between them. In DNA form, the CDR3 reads TGCAGTGCTGGCCTCGGGGCCTACTACGAGCAGTACTTC. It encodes CSAGLGAYYEQYF.

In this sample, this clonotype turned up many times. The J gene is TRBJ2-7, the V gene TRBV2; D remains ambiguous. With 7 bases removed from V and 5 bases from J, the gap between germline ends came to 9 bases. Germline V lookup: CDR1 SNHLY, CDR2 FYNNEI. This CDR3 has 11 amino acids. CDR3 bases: TGTGCCAGCACGGTGAGGAACGAGCAGTACTTC. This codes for CASTVRNEQYF.

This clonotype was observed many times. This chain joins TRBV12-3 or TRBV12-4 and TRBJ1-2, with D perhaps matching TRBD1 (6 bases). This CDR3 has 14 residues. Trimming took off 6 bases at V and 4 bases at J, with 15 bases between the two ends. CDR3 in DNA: TGTGCCAGCAGCAAGGGGGGCGCGCTCTATGGCTACACCTTC. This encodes CASSKGGALYGYTF.

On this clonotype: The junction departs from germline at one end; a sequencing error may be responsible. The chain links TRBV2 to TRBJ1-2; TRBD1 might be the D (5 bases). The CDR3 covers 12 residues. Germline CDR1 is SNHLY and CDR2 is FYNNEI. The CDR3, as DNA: TGTGTCAGCAGTCTGGGGGACTATGGCTACACCTTC. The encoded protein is CVSSLGDYGYTF.

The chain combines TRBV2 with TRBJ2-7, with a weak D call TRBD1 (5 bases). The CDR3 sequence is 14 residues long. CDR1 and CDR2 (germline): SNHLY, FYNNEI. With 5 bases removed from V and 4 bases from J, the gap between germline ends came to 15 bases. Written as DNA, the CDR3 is TGTGCCAGCAGTTCAATCGCCCAGGGTTACGAGCAGTACTTC. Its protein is CASSSIAQGYEQYF.

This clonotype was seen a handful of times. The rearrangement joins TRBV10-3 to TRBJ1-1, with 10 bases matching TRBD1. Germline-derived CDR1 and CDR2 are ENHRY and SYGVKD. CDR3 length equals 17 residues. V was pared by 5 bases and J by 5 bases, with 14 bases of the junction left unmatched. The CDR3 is CAISTTGGGSGRTEAFF. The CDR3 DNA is TGTGCCATCAGTACGACAGGGGGCGGTTCAGGTAGGACTGAAGCTTTCTTT.

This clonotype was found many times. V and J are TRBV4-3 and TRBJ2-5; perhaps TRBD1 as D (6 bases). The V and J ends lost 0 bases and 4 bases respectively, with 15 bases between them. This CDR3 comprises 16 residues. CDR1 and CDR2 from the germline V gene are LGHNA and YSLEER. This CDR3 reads CASSQDLDSRGETQYF. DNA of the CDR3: TGCGCCAGCAGCCAAGATCTGGACAGTCGGGGAGAGACCCAGTACTTC.

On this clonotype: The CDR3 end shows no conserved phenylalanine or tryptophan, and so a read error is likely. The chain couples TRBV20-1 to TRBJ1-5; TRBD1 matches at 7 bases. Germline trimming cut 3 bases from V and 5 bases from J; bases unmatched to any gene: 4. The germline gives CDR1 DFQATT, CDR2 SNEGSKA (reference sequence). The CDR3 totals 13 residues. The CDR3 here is CSARATGDQPQHS. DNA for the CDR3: TGCAGTGCTAGGGCCACAGGGGATCAGCCCCAGCATTCT.

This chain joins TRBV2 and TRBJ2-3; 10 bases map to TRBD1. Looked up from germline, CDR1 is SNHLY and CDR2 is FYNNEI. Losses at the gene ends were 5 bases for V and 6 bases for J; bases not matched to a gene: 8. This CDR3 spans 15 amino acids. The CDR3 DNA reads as TGTGCCAGCAGTTTCTCCGGGACAGGGGACGATACGCAGTATTTT. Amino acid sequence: CASSFSGTGDDTQYF.

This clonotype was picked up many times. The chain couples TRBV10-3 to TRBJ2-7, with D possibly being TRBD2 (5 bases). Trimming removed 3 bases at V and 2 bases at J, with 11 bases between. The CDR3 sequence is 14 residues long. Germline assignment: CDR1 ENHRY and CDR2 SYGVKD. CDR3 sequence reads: CAISDPGLTYEQYF. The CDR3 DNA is TGTGCCATCAGTGATCCCGGACTTACCTACGAGCAGTACTTC.

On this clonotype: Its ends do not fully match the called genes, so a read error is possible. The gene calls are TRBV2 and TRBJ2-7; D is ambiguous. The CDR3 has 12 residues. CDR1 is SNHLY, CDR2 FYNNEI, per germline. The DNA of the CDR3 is TGTGCCAGCAGGACCTTATCCTACGGGCAGTACTTC. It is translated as CASRTLSYGQYF.

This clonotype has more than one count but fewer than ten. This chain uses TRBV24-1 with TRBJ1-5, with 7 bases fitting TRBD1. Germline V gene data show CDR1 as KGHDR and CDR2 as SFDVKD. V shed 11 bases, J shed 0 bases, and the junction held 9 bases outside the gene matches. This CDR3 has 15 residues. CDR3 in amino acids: CASSPDRYSNQPQHF. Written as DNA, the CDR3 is TGTGCCAGCTCCCCGGACAGGTATAGCAATCAGCCCCAGCATTTT.

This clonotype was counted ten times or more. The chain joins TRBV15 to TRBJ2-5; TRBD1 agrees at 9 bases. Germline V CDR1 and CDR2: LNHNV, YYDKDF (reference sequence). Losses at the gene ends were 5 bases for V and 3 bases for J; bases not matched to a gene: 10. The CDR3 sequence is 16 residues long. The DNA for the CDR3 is TGTGCCACCAGCGGTCGGCGGGGACAGGGAGAAGAGACCCAGTACTTC. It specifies CATSGRRGQGEETQYF.

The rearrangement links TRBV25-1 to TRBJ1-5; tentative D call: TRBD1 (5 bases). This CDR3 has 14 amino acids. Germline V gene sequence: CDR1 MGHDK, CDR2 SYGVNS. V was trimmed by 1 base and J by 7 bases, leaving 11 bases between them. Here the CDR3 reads CASSEWGGIQPQHF. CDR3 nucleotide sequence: TGTGCCAGCAGTGAATGGGGGGGGATCCAGCCCCAGCATTTT.

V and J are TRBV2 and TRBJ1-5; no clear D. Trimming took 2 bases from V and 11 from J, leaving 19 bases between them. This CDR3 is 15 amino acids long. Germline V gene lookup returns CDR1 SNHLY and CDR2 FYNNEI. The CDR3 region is CASSERLASQETQHF. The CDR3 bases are TGTGCCAGCAGTGAACGGTTGGCGAGCCAAGAGACCCAGCATTTT.

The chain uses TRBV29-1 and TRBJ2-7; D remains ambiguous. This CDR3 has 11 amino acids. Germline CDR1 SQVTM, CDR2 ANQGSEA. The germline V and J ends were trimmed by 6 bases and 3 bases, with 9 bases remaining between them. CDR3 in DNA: TGCAGCGTAGTCCCCAGCTACGAGCAGTACTTC. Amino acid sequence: CSVVPSYEQYF.

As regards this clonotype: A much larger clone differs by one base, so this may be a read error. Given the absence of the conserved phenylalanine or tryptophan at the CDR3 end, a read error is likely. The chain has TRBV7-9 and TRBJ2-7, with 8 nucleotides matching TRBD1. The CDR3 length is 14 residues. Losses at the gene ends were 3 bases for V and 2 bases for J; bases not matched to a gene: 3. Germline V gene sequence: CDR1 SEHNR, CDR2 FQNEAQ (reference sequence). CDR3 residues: CASSFQGAAYEQYL. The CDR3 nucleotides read TGTGCCAGCAGCTTCCAGGGGGCAGCCTACGAGCAGTACCTC.

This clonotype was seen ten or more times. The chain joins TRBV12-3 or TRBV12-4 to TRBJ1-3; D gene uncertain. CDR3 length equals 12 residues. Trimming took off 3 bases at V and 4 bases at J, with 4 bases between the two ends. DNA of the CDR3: TGTGCCAGCAGTTTTTGGGGAAACACCATATATTTT. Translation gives CASSFWGNTIYF.

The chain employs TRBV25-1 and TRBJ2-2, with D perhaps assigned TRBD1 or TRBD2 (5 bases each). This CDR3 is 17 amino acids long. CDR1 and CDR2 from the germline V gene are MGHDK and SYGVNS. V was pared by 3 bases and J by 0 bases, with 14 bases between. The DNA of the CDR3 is TGTGCCAGCAGTGATAGTGGGACGGATACGAACACCGGGGAGCTGTTTTTT. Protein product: CASSDSGTDTNTGELFF.

In nucleotides, the CDR3 is TGCAGTGCCACAAAGACAGGGACAAATCAGCCCCAGCATTTT. It codes for CSATKTGTNQPQHF. V is TRBV20-1 and J is TRBJ1-5; 7 bases agree with TRBD1. The CDR3 sequence is 14 residues long. After removal of 6 bases from V and 4 bases from J, the junction contained 9 bases not matched to a gene. Germline V gives CDR1 DFQATT, CDR2 SNEGSKA (reference sequence).

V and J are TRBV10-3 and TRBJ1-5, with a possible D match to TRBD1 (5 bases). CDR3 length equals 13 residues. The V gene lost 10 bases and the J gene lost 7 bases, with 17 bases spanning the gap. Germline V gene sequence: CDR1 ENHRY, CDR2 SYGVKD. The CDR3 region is CASNLRDHQPQHF. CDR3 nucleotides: TGTGCCAGCAACTTACGGGACCACCAGCCCCAGCATTTT.

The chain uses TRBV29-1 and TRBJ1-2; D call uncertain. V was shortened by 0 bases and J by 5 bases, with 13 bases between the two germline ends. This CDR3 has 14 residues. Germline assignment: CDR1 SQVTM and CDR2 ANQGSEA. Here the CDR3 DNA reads TGCAGCGTTGAAGATTTCGGAGGGAGGTATGGCTACACCTTC. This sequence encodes CSVEDFGGRYGYTF. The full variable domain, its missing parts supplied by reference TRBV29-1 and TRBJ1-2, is SAVISQKPSRDICQRGTSLTIQCQVDSQVTMMFWYRQQPGQSLTLIATANQGSEATYESGFVIDKFPISRPNLTFSTLTVSNMSPEDSSIYLCSVEDFGGRYGYTFGSGTRLTVV.

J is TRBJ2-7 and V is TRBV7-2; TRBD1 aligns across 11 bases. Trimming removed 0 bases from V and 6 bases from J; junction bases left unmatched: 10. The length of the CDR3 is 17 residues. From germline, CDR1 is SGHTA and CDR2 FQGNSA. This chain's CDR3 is CASSLAPSGQGASEQYF. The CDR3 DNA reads TGTGCCAGCAGCTTAGCTCCTTCCGGACAGGGGGCTTCCGAGCAGTACTTC.

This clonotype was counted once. CDR3 nucleotide sequence: TGTGCCAGCAGTTTAGAGGTGGGGACACCTGGCGGGAGGACCTCCTACGAGCAGTACTTC. This encodes CASSLEVGTPGGRTSYEQYF. The chain uses TRBV2 and TRBJ2-7, with 8 nucleotides matching TRBD2. The CDR3 consists of 20 residues. After removal of 5 bases from V and 0 bases from J, the junction contained 21 bases not matched to a gene. Germline V gene lookup returns CDR1 SNHLY and CDR2 FYNNEI.

This chain's CDR3 is CATSATEGAGGYTF. CDR3 in DNA: TGTGCCACCAGTGCTACAGAGGGGGCAGGTGGCTACACCTTC. The J gene is TRBJ1-2, the V gene TRBV24-1; 7 bases agree with TRBD1. CDR1 is KGHDR and CDR2 is SFDVKD in the germline V gene. The CDR3 sequence is 14 residues long. Unmatched junction bases numbered 9, after V lost 5 bases and J lost 7 bases.

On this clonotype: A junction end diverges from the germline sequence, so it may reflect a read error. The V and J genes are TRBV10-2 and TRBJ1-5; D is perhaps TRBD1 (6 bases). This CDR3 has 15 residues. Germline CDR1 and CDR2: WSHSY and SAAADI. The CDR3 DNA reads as TGTGCCAGTTCGAAGGACAGACATAGCAATCAGCCCCAGCATTTT. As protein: CASSKDRHSNQPQHF.